One TCR beta chain is described in this entry. Its cognate antigen is unknown. This PCR relied on a set of 60 Vbeta primers and 13 Jbeta primers. This table comes from immunoSEQ multiplex PCR, and its TCRdb copy is limited to in-frame clones, with some not included. The table includes about 160,000 clones, around four fifths detected once. This record belongs to a study of cytomegalovirus exposure and HLA in healthy donors. Germline CDR1 SGHRS, CDR2 YFSETQ. CDR3 size: 14 residues. Trimming took off 4 bases at V and 10 bases at J, with 19 bases between the two ends. The study, taken as a whole, reports: Information on immune exposure was restricted to one variable (CMV serostatus). An analysis that was carried out later associated 16,951 TCR beta sequences with HLA alleles at 0.05 false discovery rate. Cytomegalovirus status, reportedly, was diagnosed with high specificity and sensitivity by the classifier.

Sequenced input: PBMCs. This sequence originates from a man aged 18 to 29 in good health and CMV-seronegative. J is TRBJ2-3 and V is TRBV5-1, with D tentatively TRBD2 (5 bases). DNA for the CDR3: TGCGCCAGCAGCCCCGGAGGCCTCGGGGAAGCGCAGTATTTT. This translates into CASSPGGLGEAQYF.